This T cell receptor beta chain came from a study of OX40 agonist ivuxolimab in advanced cancers. Clones were sequenced by immunoSEQ multiplex PCR, and TCRdb holds only the in-frame ones, with some missing. This sample carries fewer than 70,000 clones, roughly 89% of them seen once, and the ten largest clones take 11% to 15%. Germline lookup yields CDR1 MRHNA and CDR2 SNTAGT. The CDR3 has 15 residues. V lost 4 bases to trimming and J lost 4 bases, with 14 bases between them. This clone was seen a single time. The source is an adult with an advanced solid tumor such as melanoma, head and neck, liver or kidney cancer. This specimen consisted of CD4+ or CD8+ T cells sorted from blood, obtained in a trial of the OX40 agonist ivuxolimab. The chain carries TRBV6-4 and TRBJ2-1, with D unresolved. The CDR3 sequence: CASSGWPVFYNEQFF. The DNA for the CDR3 is TGTGCCAGCAGTGGGTGGCCAGTTTTTTACAATGAGCAGTTCTTC.